Here is one TCR beta chain with its context. These data are taken from a study of control samples from healthy donors and cancer patients. CDR1 LGHDT and CDR2 YNNKEL come from the germline V gene (reference sequence). This CDR3 comprises 17 residues. J lost 5 bases, V lost 7 bases, and 9 bases had no gene match. Method: immunoSEQ multiplex PCR; TCRdb's copy keeps in-frame clones and lacks some. This table holds under 150,000 clones, about 95% found once. What was sequenced was blood. V is TRBV3-1 (or the pseudogene TRBV3-2) and J is TRBJ2-6; 12 nucleotides agree with TRBD2. The source is a man between 25 and 39 years old in good health. The CDR3 sequence is CASTSSGGGARANVLTF. The CDR3 DNA sequence: TGTGCCAGCACCTCTAGCGGGGGGGGCGCGAGGGCCAACGTCCTGACTTTC.